This T cell receptor beta chain was obtained from a study of immune cell composition in non-small cell lung cancer. Normal lung was sampled as far from the tumour as possible, at least 3 cm. Frozen unsorted single-cell suspensions supplied the genomic DNA. Notes on the study in general: Clones >0.5% enriched in tumour were rarer in adenocarcinoma (33%) than squamous (about 80%). No significant correlation existed between pack-years smoked and tumour clonality.

This clone was seen a single time. Its antigen remains unidentified. Trimming left V 0 bases short and J 14 bases short, with 14 bases between. The CDR3 sequence is 12 residues long. The V gene's germline CDR1 is SGDLS and CDR2 YYNGEE. The data were produced by immunoSEQ multiplex PCR, yet TCRdb's version contains in-frame clones alone and is incomplete. Among some 3,300 clones listed, about 80% were seen once. The V gene is TRBV9, the J gene TRBJ2-5, with D possibly being TRBD2 (6 bases). The receptor was derived from a human donor with non-small cell lung cancer. Sequenced input: non-adjacent lung tissue. The CDR3 protein is CASSVEGGLRYF. The CDR3 DNA reads TGTGCCAGCAGCGTAGAGGGAGGTTTAAGATACTTC. The full variable domain, in which reference TRBV9 and TRBJ2-5 provide the parts outside the CDR3, is DSGVTQTPKHLITATGQRVTLRCSPRSGDLSVYWYQQSLDQGLQFLIQYYNGEERAKGNILERFSAQQFPDLHSELNLSSLELGDSALYFCASSVEGGLRYFGPGTRLLVL.